This is a list of T cell receptor beta chains from one sample in a study of spatial heterogeneity in lung cancer. MiXCR, run by TCRdb on the 5' RACE reads, gives a single entry per CDR3 protein. The sample lists approximately 49,000 distinct CDR3 sequences; roughly 5% were seen once. This specimen consisted of PBMCs, obtained at surgery. Every receptor here comes from a male donor with early-stage non-small cell lung cancer. Each CDR3 is given with its conserved first and last residue. A D gene is named only where the DNA matches it firmly. Size values are once, few and many counts, or a class for expanded clones, and some rows have none.

D gene: TRBD2; clone size: many; CDR3 length: 15; J gene: TRBJ2-1; V gene: TRBV25-1; CDR3 DNA: TGTGCCAGCAGTGAATCGAGCGGGAGGCCCAATGAGCAGTTCTTC; CDR3 protein: CASSESSGRPNEQFF
D gene: NA; clone size: many; CDR3 length: 13; J gene: TRBJ1-2; V gene: TRBV12-3/TRBV12-4; CDR3 DNA: TGTGCCAGCAGTGGGGCCGCAGTCTATGGCTACACCTTC; CDR3 protein: CASSGAAVYGYTF
D gene: NA; clone size: few; CDR3 length: 15; J gene: TRBJ1-5; V gene: TRBV7-2; CDR3 DNA: TGTGCCAGCAGCTTAGTTAGGGCAGGGCTACAGCCCCAGCATTTT; CDR3 protein: CASSLVRAGLQPQHF
D gene: NA; clone size: many; CDR3 length: 13; J gene: TRBJ2-5; V gene: TRBV12-3/TRBV12-4; CDR3 DNA: TGTGCCAGCAGTTTGGACAGCAAAGAGACCCAGTACTTC; CDR3 protein: CASSLDSKETQYF
D gene: NA; clone size: NA; CDR3 length: 15; J gene: TRBJ2-4; V gene: TRBV20-1; CDR3 DNA: TGCAGTGCTCAGCAGGTATCCTCAGCCAAAAACATTCAGTACTTC; CDR3 protein: CSAQQVSSAKNIQYF
D gene: NA; clone size: NA; CDR3 length: 14; J gene: TRBJ2-2; V gene: TRBV6-5; CDR3 DNA: TGTGCCAGCAGGACGGGAGCCGACACCGGGGAGCTGTTTTTT; CDR3 protein: CASRTGADTGELFF
D gene: NA; clone size: many; CDR3 length: 11; J gene: TRBJ2-3; V gene: TRBV30; CDR3 DNA: TGTGCCTGGAGTCCGGGCGGTACGCAGTATTTT; CDR3 protein: CAWSPGGTQYF
D gene: NA; clone size: many; CDR3 length: 15; J gene: TRBJ1-4; V gene: TRBV5-1; CDR3 DNA: TGCGCCAGCAGCCCAGGTAGAGGCGGAAATGAAAAACTGTTTTTT; CDR3 protein: CASSPGRGGNEKLFF
D gene: TRBD1; clone size: few; CDR3 length: 17; J gene: TRBJ1-2; V gene: TRBV12-3/TRBV12-4; CDR3 DNA: TGTGCCAGCAGTCGCAGGGGGCGTAGGGCCGCTAACTATGGCTACACCTTC; CDR3 protein: CASSRRGRRAANYGYTF
D gene: NA; clone size: many; CDR3 length: 13; J gene: TRBJ2-2; V gene: TRBV29-1; CDR3 DNA: TGCAGCGTAGCGCCCCCCAACACCGGGGAGCTGTTTTTT; CDR3 protein: CSVAPPNTGELFF
D gene: TRBD2; clone size: many; CDR3 length: 17; J gene: TRBJ2-1; V gene: TRBV4-1; CDR3 DNA: TGCGCCAGCAGCCAAGTAGGCGGGAGGGCCCGGGGGCCTGAGCAGTTCTTC; CDR3 protein: CASSQVGGRARGPEQFF
D gene: NA; clone size: NA; CDR3 length: 16; J gene: TRBJ2-3; V gene: TRBV20-1; CDR3 DNA: TGCAGTGCTACTACTAATACAGGGTTTGGCACAGATACGCAGTATTTT; CDR3 protein: CSATTNTGFGTDTQYF
D gene: NA; clone size: many; CDR3 length: 15; J gene: TRBJ1-6; V gene: TRBV20-1; CDR3 DNA: TGCAGTGCTACGAGACAGAGCTCCTATAATTCACCCCTCCACTTT; CDR3 protein: CSATRQSSYNSPLHF
D gene: TRBD1; clone size: many; CDR3 length: 15; J gene: TRBJ2-7; V gene: TRBV6-2/TRBV6-3; CDR3 DNA: TGTGCCAGCAGTCGCGGACAGGTATTTACGTTGGAGCAGTACTTC; CDR3 protein: CASSRGQVFTLEQYF
D gene: TRBD1; clone size: many; CDR3 length: 15; J gene: TRBJ1-1; V gene: TRBV27; CDR3 DNA: TGTGCCAGCAGTATAACGACAGGGGGTCGGACTGAAGCTTTCTTT; CDR3 protein: CASSITTGGRTEAFF
D gene: NA; clone size: many; CDR3 length: 16; J gene: TRBJ2-6; V gene: TRBV6-6; CDR3 DNA: TGTGCCAGCAGGGGCCTGATTGGCTCTGGGGCCAACGTCCTGACTTTC; CDR3 protein: CASRGLIGSGANVLTF
D gene: NA; clone size: many; CDR3 length: 13; J gene: TRBJ2-1; V gene: TRBV12-3/TRBV12-4; CDR3 DNA: TGTGCCAGCAGTTTAGGGGCCTACAATGAGCAGTTCTTC; CDR3 protein: CASSLGAYNEQFF
D gene: NA; clone size: many; CDR3 length: 16; J gene: TRBJ1-5; V gene: TRBV27; CDR3 DNA: TGTGCCAGCAGTCCCTGGACAGTTTATAGCAATCAGCCCCAGCATTTT; CDR3 protein: CASSPWTVYSNQPQHF
D gene: TRBD2; clone size: few; CDR3 length: 15; J gene: TRBJ2-1; V gene: TRBV6-2/TRBV6-3; CDR3 DNA: TGTGCCAGCAGCCGCCCTGGGACTAGACTTAATGAGCAGTTCTTC; CDR3 protein: CASSRPGTRLNEQFF
D gene: TRBD2; clone size: many; CDR3 length: 16; J gene: TRBJ2-7; V gene: TRBV11-2; CDR3 DNA: TGTGCCAGCAGCTTCCAAAGACTAGCGAGCTCCTACGAGCAGTACTTC; CDR3 protein: CASSFQRLASSYEQYF
D gene: TRBD1; clone size: many; CDR3 length: 14; J gene: TRBJ2-5; V gene: TRBV6-2/TRBV6-3; CDR3 DNA: TGTGCCAGCAGTTACGGACAGGCTCAAGAGACCCAGTACTTC; CDR3 protein: CASSYGQAQETQYF
D gene: TRBD2; clone size: many; CDR3 length: 13; J gene: TRBJ2-3; V gene: TRBV6-5; CDR3 DNA: TGTGCCAGCAGACTAGCGCCCCAAGATACGCAGTATTTT; CDR3 protein: CASRLAPQDTQYF
D gene: TRBD1; clone size: many; CDR3 length: 17; J gene: TRBJ1-1; V gene: TRBV7-2; CDR3 DNA: TGTGCCAGCAGCTCCACTCCTAGACAGGGAACGAACACTGAAGCTTTCTTT; CDR3 protein: CASSSTPRQGTNTEAFF
D gene: TRBD1; clone size: many; CDR3 length: 19; J gene: TRBJ2-2; V gene: TRBV20-1; CDR3 DNA: TGCAGTGCTAGAGACGACAGGGCGGAAGGCGTCTGGGGTGCCGGGGAGCTGTTTTTT; CDR3 protein: CSARDDRAEGVWGAGELFF
D gene: NA; clone size: NA; CDR3 length: 11; J gene: TRBJ2-7; V gene: TRBV13; CDR3 DNA: TGTACCAGCAGCTTAGGATACGAGCAGTACTTC; CDR3 protein: CTSSLGYEQYF
D gene: NA; clone size: many; CDR3 length: 18; J gene: TRBJ2-6; V gene: TRBV5-1; CDR3 DNA: TGCGCCAGCAGCTTGATGGTCAGGGAAGTTTTGGGGGCCAACGTCCTGACTTTC; CDR3 protein: CASSLMVREVLGANVLTF
D gene: TRBD1; clone size: many; CDR3 length: 16; J gene: TRBJ2-1; V gene: TRBV9; CDR3 DNA: TGTGCCAGCAGCGTAGCGGGGACAGGGGGCCACAATGAGCAGTTCTTC; CDR3 protein: CASSVAGTGGHNEQFF